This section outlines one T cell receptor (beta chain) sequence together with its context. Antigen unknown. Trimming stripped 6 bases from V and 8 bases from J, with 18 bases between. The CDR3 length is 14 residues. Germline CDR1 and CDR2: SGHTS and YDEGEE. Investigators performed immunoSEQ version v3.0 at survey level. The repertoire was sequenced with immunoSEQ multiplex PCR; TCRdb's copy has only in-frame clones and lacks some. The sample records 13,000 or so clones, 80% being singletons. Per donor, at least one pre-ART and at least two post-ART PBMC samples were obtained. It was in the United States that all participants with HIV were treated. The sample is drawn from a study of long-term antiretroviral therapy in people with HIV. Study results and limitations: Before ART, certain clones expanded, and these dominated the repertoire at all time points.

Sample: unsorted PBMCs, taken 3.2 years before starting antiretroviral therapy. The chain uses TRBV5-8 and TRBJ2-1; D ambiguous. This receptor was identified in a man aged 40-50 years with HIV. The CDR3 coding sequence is TGTGCCAGCACCTTTGTAGACAATGACGATGAGCAGTTCTTC. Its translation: CASTFVDNDDEQFF. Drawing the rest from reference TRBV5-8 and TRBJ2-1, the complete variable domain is EAGVTQSPTHLIKTRGQQATLRCSPISGHTSVYWYQQALGLGLQFLLWYDEGEERNRGNFPPRFSGRQFPNYSSELNVNALELEDSALYLCASTFVDNDDEQFFGPGTRLTVL.